The sample holds a few counts of the clone carrying this TCR beta chain. The antigen is unknown. This sample was taken from a study of cytomegalovirus exposure and HLA in healthy donors. The germline CDR1 and CDR2 sequences are SGHRS and YFSETQ. Trimming took 4 bases from V and 4 from J, leaving 8 bases between them. CDR3 length equals 12 residues. Findings and limits, study-wide: For TCR beta chains, V- and J-gene trimming was later linked to a missense DCLRE1C variant. CMV serostatus was the only immune exposure information that was available. Several top significant clusters appeared, in a later analysis, to be linked to common viral pathogens. In a later analysis, HLA-C alleles had the fewest associated TCRs, DRB1 alleles the most.

The PCR used 60 Vbeta and 13 Jbeta primers. TCRdb's table, derived via immunoSEQ multiplex PCR, lists solely in-frame clones and lacks some. The sample holds 120,000 to 150,000 clones, 65% to 90% seen once. J is TRBJ1-1 and V is TRBV5-1; D ambiguous. The specimen was PBMCs. This receptor was taken from a woman between 25 and 40 years old in good health and CMV-seronegative. The CDR3 here is CASSAAGTEAFF. CDR3 sequence (DNA): TGCGCCAGCAGCGCGGCGGGCACTGAAGCTTTCTTT.